This paragraph covers one TCR beta chain sequence. What it recognizes is unknown. Unrecorded immune exposure was likely among donors, who were nominally healthy when sampled. This sample was included in a study of cytomegalovirus exposure and HLA in healthy donors. Turning to the study itself: Researchers found that approximately 77% of over 350 genotyped donors fell within the Caucasian-associated ancestry cluster.

The CDR3 spans 15 residues. Germline CDR1 and CDR2: SGHRS and YFSETQ. Trimming removed 4 bases from V and 4 bases from J, with 17 bases in between. PCR primers comprised 60 Vbeta and 13 Jbeta primers. The method was immunoSEQ multiplex PCR; TCRdb's version includes in-frame clones alone and lacks a portion of them. The sample includes over 150,000 clones, approximately 81% of them seen just once. General observations from the study: TCR sequences were mostly rare, though some public TCRs occurred in many donors. Reports indicate that TCR beta sequences accurately predicted the HLA-A and HLA-B alleles of most subjects.

The receptor comes from a boy between 2 and 10 years old in good health and CMV-seronegative. Sequencing input: PBMCs. This chain uses TRBV5-1 with TRBJ1-2; D remains ambiguous. CDR3 amino acids: CASSPWAGTGYGYTF. In DNA form, the CDR3 reads TGCGCCAGCAGCCCCTGGGCAGGAACTGGCTATGGCTACACCTTC.